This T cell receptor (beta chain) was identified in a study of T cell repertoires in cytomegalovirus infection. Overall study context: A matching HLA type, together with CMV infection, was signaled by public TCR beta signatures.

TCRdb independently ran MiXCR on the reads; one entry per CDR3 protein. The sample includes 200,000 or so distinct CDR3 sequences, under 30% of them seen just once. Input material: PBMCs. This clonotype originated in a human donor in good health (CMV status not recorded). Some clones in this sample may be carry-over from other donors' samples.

CDR3 bases: TGTGCCAGCAGCGTGGGCCTAAGTGGAGGAACCCCCCACGAGCAGTACTTC. Translation gives CASSVGLSGGTPHEQYF. The rearrangement links TRBV9 to TRBJ2-7; a weak D match, TRBD2 (5 bases). CDR3 length equals 17 residues. V shed 2 bases and J shed 5 bases, with 23 bases lying between them. Germline V gene lookup returns CDR1 SGDLS and CDR2 YYNGEE.